This is a list of T cell receptor beta chains from one sample in a study of graft-versus-host responses after intestinal transplantation. Profiling relied on immunoSEQ multiplex PCR, and the TCRdb table lists in-frame clones only, not all of them. The sample contains about 90,000 clones, about 95% of which appear only once. These receptors have no identified antigens. Sequencing used unstimulated CD4+ T cells sorted from spleen or lymph node cells, obtained before transplant. These receptor sequences come from a human donor who was the organ donor for an intestinal transplant. The conserved cysteine and the conserved F or W are not part of the CDR3 here.

>TRBJ1-1|TRBV4-2
ASSQGAVDSRSTEAF
>TRBJ1-1|TRBV6-1
ASIPQGRDTEAF
>TRBJ1-1|TRBV19
ATTRTGLVNTEAF
>TRBJ2-4|TRBV15
ATSRDIGGAY
>TRBJ2-7|TRBV4-1
ASSQGFAQRGGRGEQY
>TRBJ2-7|TRBV10-3
AISGKGYSYEQY
>TRBJ1-6|TRBV21-1
ASTKVGGQPPWGYSPLH
>TRBJ1-2|TRBV5-4
ASSYAGTDNVYGYT
>TRBJ2-5|TRBV7-9
ASSPMGAGKTQY
>TRBJ1-5|TRBV19
ASSIDQARQGAFDNQPQH
>TRBJ2-6|TRBV18
ASSPPGKGISGANVLT
>TRBJ1-1|TRBV28
ASSLPQGSAF
>TRBJ1-2|TRBV2
ATFGTGDVDYT
>TRBJ1-4|TRBV6-5
ASSYGQGEKLF
>TRBJ2-3|TRBV27
ASRYRDRDTDTQY